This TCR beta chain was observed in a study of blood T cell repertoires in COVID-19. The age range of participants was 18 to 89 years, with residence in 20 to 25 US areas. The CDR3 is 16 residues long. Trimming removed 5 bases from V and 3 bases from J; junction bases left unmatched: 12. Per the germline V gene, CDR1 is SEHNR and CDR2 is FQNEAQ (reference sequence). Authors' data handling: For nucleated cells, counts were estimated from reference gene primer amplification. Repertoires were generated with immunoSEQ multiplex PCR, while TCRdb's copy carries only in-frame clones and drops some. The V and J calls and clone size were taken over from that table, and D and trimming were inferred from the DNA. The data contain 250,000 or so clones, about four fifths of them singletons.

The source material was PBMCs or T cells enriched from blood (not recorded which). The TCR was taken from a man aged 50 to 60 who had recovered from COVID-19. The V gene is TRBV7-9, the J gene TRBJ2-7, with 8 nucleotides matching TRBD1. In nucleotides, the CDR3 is TGTGCCAGCAGCCCGAACCGTCGGACAGGGAACTACGAGCAGTACTTC. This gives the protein CASSPNRRTGNYEQYF.